This TCR beta chain originates from a study of T cells in Graves' hyperthyroidism and ophthalmopathy. The overall study: The blood sample was taken at first diagnosis, before treatment began. General observations from the study: Before onset, by a median of around six months, the model predicted ophthalmopathy.

As concerns this clonotype: Its specificity is not known.

Looked up from germline, CDR1 is SQVTM and CDR2 is ANQGSEA. The V and J ends lost 3 bases and 3 bases, in that order; junction bases with no gene match: 3. The CDR3 has 13 amino acids. Using RNA transcripts as the source, TCR beta CDR3 regions were amplified. First-round RT-PCR with HTBI primers amplified the TCR CDR3 region. From the multiplex PCR reads, TCRdb called clonotypes with MiXCR, one entry per CDR3 protein. The sample includes 730,000 or so distinct CDR3 sequences, roughly a sixth of them seen just once. The study based diagnoses on clinical symptoms, serum thyroxine and TRAb, thyroid ultrasound and orbital computed tomography. The authors took PBMCs from over 8.5 ml fresh peripheral blood.

The clonotype originates from a woman between 50 and 59 years old with Graves' hyperthyroidism that later progressed to Graves' ophthalmopathy. The sample comprised blood. The V call is TRBV29-1, the J call TRBJ1-1; TRBD1 aligns across 8 bases. The chain's CDR3 is CSVETGVDTEAFF. CDR3 coding DNA: TGCAGCGTTGAGACAGGGGTGGACACTGAAGCTTTCTTT.